This T cell receptor beta chain was documented in a study of CD8 T cells in Susac syndrome. Study outcomes and limitations: Susac-specific public clones were found in total CD8+ and CD8+ TEMRA repertoires, numbering sixteen and five, respectively.

cDNA came from about 0.5 to 1 ug RNA primed by random hexamers. An immunoSEQ multiplex PCR generated amplified TCR beta CDR3 products spanning 54 Vbeta and 13 Jbeta. TCRdb called the immunoSEQ multiplex PCR reads again in MiXCR, with one record for every CDR3 protein. The sample has about 190,000 distinct CDR3 sequences, 95% seen once. The CDR3 covers 12 residues. Germline V gives CDR1 GTSNPN, CDR2 SVGIG (reference sequence). V lost 4 bases and J 2 bases, leaving 8 bases between the germline ends. In the case of this clonotype: Its specificity is unknown.

The origin of this receptor is a human donor with Susac syndrome. Sequenced input: CD8+ T cells from PBMCs. This chain links TRBV30 with TRBJ1-1; D possibly corresponds to TRBD1 (5 bases). CDR3 in amino acids: CAWTGTNTEAFF. The CDR3 DNA sequence: TGTGCCTGGACGGGGACTAACACTGAAGCTTTCTTT.